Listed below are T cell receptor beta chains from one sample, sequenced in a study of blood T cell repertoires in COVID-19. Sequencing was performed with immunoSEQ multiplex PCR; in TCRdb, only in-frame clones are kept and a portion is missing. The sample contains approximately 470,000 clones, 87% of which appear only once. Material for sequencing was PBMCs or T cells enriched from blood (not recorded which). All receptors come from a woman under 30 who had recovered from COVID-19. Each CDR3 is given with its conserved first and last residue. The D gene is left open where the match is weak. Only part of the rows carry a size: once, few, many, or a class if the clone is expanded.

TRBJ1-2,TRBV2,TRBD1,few,TGTGCCAGCAGTGAATCAGGGACAGGGATCTATGGCTACACCTTC,CASSESGTGIYGYTF
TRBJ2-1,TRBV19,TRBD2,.,TGTGCCAGTAGTGGCCCCGGAAGCGGGGGGGCCGGTGAGCAGTTCTTC,CASSGPGSGGAGEQFF
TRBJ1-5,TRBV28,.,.,TGTGCCAGCCAAAATACTCCCCCCCCAGGGTATTTTCAGCCCCAGCATTTT,CASQNTPPPGYFQPQHF
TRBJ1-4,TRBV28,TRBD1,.,TGTGCCAGCAGTACCCGGACAGGAGCGGATGAAAAACTGTTTTTT,CASSTRTGADEKLFF
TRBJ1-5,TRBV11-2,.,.,TGTGCCAGCAGCCCCGGAGGGAATCAGCCCCAGCATTTT,CASSPGGNQPQHF
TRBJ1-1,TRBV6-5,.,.,TGTGCCAGCAGTTACGGATCCCTCCCGGGTGGCACTGAAGCTTTCTTT,CASSYGSLPGGTEAFF
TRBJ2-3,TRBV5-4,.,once,TGTGCCAGCAGCAGGGACACCTTCACAGATACGCAGTATTTT,CASSRDTFTDTQYF
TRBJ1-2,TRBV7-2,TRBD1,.,TGTGCCAGCAGCGCCCCCGGGACAGGGTTCTATGGCTACACCTTC,CASSAPGTGFYGYTF
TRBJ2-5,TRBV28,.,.,TGTGCCAGCAGTTTACAAACACCACCTAGAGAGACCCAGTACTTC,CASSLQTPPRETQYF
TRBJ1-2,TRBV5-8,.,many,TGTGCCAGCAGCTTGCTCGGGGTGGTCAGAATCAGCCTCTTC,CASSLLGVVRISLF
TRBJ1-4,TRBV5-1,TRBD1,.,TGCGCCAGCAGCCAGGACAGGCGGGATGAAAAACTGTTTTTT,CASSQDRRDEKLFF
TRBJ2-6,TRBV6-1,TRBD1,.,TGTGCCAGCAGTGGGGCACGGACAGGGCCTGGCTCTGGGGCCAACGTCCTGACTTTC,CASSGARTGPGSGANVLTF
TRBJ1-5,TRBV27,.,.,TGTGCCAGCAGTCCGACAGTCAATCAGCCCCAGCATTTT,CASSPTVNQPQHF
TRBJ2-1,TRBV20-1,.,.,TGCAGTGCTATTGACCAAGGACTCCTCCTGGATGAGCAGTTCTTC,CSAIDQGLLLDEQFF
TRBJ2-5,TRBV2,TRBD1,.,TGTGCCAGCGGACTGGACAGGGATGGAGAGACCCAGTACTTC,CASGLDRDGETQYF